Each of the 10 T cell receptor beta chains below was sequenced from the same sample in a study of shared clonotypes between healthy human individuals. Measured with immunoSEQ multiplex PCR; TCRdb has only the in-frame clones, and not every one. The sample has nearly 750,000 clones; around 70% are singletons. Sequenced sample: memory CD4+ T cells sorted from blood. The subset: CD45RA-negative fraction. All receptors come from a woman younger than 45 in good health.

This chain links TRBV5-1 with TRBJ1-2; D is unclear. There are 13 residues in the CDR3. V was pared by 4 bases and J by 0 bases, with 7 bases between. CDR1 and CDR2 from the germline V gene are SGHRS and YFSETQ. The CDR3 DNA reads TGCGCCAGCAGCCAAACAACTAACTATGGCTACACCTTC. Amino acid sequence: CASSQTTNYGYTF.

The J gene is TRBJ2-5, the V gene TRBV30; D may correspond to TRBD1 or TRBD2 (6 bases each). TRBJ2-7 matches the DNA end more closely, so the J call is doubtful. The CDR3 totals 18 residues. CDR1 and CDR2 (germline): GTSNPN, SVGIG (reference sequence). In DNA form, the CDR3 reads TGTGCCTGGAGTCTTAAGGGGGGATCAGCCCTGAGCTCCTACGAGCAGTACTTC. Translating gives CAWSLKGGSALSSYEQYF.

A word on this clone: Since a much larger clone is just one base distant, this may be a read error. This sample also contains other DNA sequences that code for the same CDR3. The V gene is TRBV18, the J gene TRBJ1-4; 12 bases align to TRBD1. Germline values: CDR1 KGHSH, CDR2 LQKENI. Losses at the gene ends were 3 bases for V and 8 bases for J; bases not matched to a gene: 1. This CDR3 is 14 amino acids long. CDR3 DNA sequence: TGTGCCAGCTCACCGGGACAGGGGGCCGAAAAACTGTTTTTT. It codes for CASSPGQGAEKLFF.

The J gene is TRBJ2-5, the V gene TRBV6-1, with D unclear. The germline V gene has CDR1 MNHNS and CDR2 SASEGT. The V end was cut by 6 bases, the J end by 5 bases, with 13 bases between. This CDR3 region has 13 residues. The CDR3 nucleotides read TGTGCCAGCAGATCCCATACTGGGGAGACCCAGTACTTC. Its protein is CASRSHTGETQYF.

The chain links TRBV7-7 to TRBJ1-2; D is ambiguous. Per the germline V gene, CDR1 is SSHAT and CDR2 is FNYEAQ (reference sequence). Trimming pared 4 bases from V and 4 bases from J, leaving 16 bases between. The CDR3 totals 15 residues. The CDR3 sequence is CASSCGPGFLYGYTF. The CDR3 DNA reads TGTGCCAGCAGCTGCGGGCCCGGGTTTCTCTATGGCTACACCTTC.

This clone was recorded a few times. The chain uses TRBV18 and TRBJ2-3, with 8 bases aligning to TRBD2. Germline CDR1 KGHSH, CDR2 LQKENI. The length of the CDR3 is 15 residues. After removal of 3 bases from V and 5 bases from J, the junction contained 7 bases not matched to a gene. The CDR3 loop is CASSPEIGGEDTQYF. The CDR3 region has the DNA TGTGCCAGCTCACCGGAGATCGGGGGGGAAGATACGCAGTATTTT.

The V and J genes are TRBV30 and TRBJ2-1; the match to TRBD2 covers 13 bases. V shed 2 bases, J shed 0 bases, and the junction held 10 bases outside the gene matches. CDR1 and CDR2 from the germline V gene are GTSNPN and SVGIG (reference sequence). This CDR3 is 19 amino acids long. The DNA of the CDR3 is TGTGCCTGGAGTACAGGGGTGGGACTAGCGGGATCCTCCTACAATGAGCAGTTCTTC. Translation: CAWSTGVGLAGSSYNEQFF.

The chain uses TRBV28 and TRBJ1-5; no firm D call. Germline CDR1 reads MDHEN; CDR2 reads SYDVKM. V was pared by 1 base and J by 2 bases, with 9 bases between. CDR3 length: 15 residues. The CDR3 DNA follows: TGTGCCAGCAGTTTATCTACAGTTGGCAATCAGCCCCAGCATTTT. Protein: CASSLSTVGNQPQHF.

This clone was counted once. The chain carries TRBV5-1 and TRBJ2-7; D uncertain. CDR3 length equals 11 residues. Per germline, CDR1 SGHRS and CDR2 YFSETQ. V dropped 4 bases and J dropped 3 bases, with 5 bases sitting between them. In nucleotides, the CDR3 is TGCGCCAGCAGCAGGGACTACGAGCAGTACTTC. Protein sequence: CASSRDYEQYF.

The chain combines TRBV12-5 with TRBJ2-1; D is unresolved. Between the trimmed V and J ends, which lost 3 bases and 8 bases, there was a span of 8 bases. This CDR3 is built from 12 residues. The germline gives CDR1 LGHNT, CDR2 FRNRAP. CDR3 bases: TGTGCTAGTGGTTTTGGCGTCGATGAGCAGTTCTTC. The encoded protein is CASGFGVDEQFF.